This T cell receptor beta chain came from a study of T cells in Graves' hyperthyroidism and ophthalmopathy. About this clonotype itself: The junction departs from germline at one end; a sequencing error may be responsible.

The V gene's germline CDR1 is SGHVS and CDR2 FNYEAQ. The CDR3 consists of 14 residues. The CDR3 regions of TCR beta were amplified from RNA transcripts. Using the HTBI primer set, a first-round RT-PCR was run on the TCR CDR3. TCRdb redid the calling of the multiplex PCR reads with MiXCR, one entry per CDR3 protein. The sample lists 400,000 to 450,000 distinct CDR3 sequences, approximately 14% occurring once. The sample was blood. The rearrangement joins TRBV7-6 to TRBJ2-7, with 11 positions matching TRBD1. This sequence was found in a man between 18 and 35 years old with Graves' ophthalmopathy. The CDR3 sequence: CAGSPDRGLYEQYF. The DNA of the CDR3 is TGTGCCGGCAGCCCGGACAGGGGGCTGTACGAGCAGTACTTC.